This record covers a single T cell receptor (beta chain). The data belong to a study of blood T cell repertoires in COVID-19. The germline gives CDR1 MNHEY, CDR2 SMNVEV (reference sequence). V was pared by 3 bases and J by 0 bases, with 14 bases between. CDR3 length: 16 residues. The repertoire was sequenced with immunoSEQ multiplex PCR; TCRdb's copy has only in-frame clones and lacks some. The table includes 70,000 to 100,000 clones, 75% to 90% detected once. The receptor's source is a man at least 80 years old with active or convalescent COVID-19. Material for sequencing was peripheral blood. The rearrangement uses TRBV27 and TRBJ1-1; D is possibly TRBD1 (6 bases). CDR3 coding DNA: TGTGCCAGCAGTTTGGACAGCGCCCTGATGAACACTGAAGCTTTCTTT. Protein sequence: CASSLDSALMNTEAFF.